Below, 11 T cell receptor beta chains from the same sample are listed, as sequenced in a study of blood T cell repertoires in COVID-19. Clones were sequenced by immunoSEQ multiplex PCR, and TCRdb holds only the in-frame ones, with some missing. The sample contains about 260,000 clones, 88% of which appear only once. Sequenced material: peripheral blood. Receptors were obtained from a woman in her 30s with COVID-19, enrolled during active disease.

The chain couples TRBV19 to TRBJ1-1; 10 bases match TRBD1. With 8 bases clipped from V and 2 bases from J, the junction kept 2 bases outside the gene matches. The CDR3 runs to 13 residues. Germline V gives CDR1 LNHDA, CDR2 SQIVND (reference sequence). CDR3 sequence (DNA): TGTGCCAGTTTGACAGGGGGCAACACTGAAGCTTTCTTT. Amino acid sequence: CASLTGGNTEAFF.

V usage is TRBV25-1 and J usage is TRBJ2-7; 9 bases are shared with TRBD1. Germline V gene data show CDR1 as MGHDK and CDR2 as SYGVNS. The CDR3 is 15 amino acids. V shed 3 bases and J 4 bases; nucleotides not matched to a gene: 7. In nucleotides, the CDR3 is TGTGCCAGCAGTGACGCAAACAGGGGGCAATACGAGCAGTACTTC. Amino acids: CASSDANRGQYEQYF.

This clone appeared a single time. V gene TRBV9 combines with J gene TRBJ1-3; 7 nucleotides line up with TRBD1. This CDR3 is 16 amino acids long. The V gene's germline CDR1 is SGDLS and CDR2 YYNGEE. The V gene end was trimmed by 0 bases and the J gene end by 0 bases; junction bases not matched to a gene: 3. As DNA, the CDR3 is TGTGCCAGCAGCGTAGGAGACAGGGTCTCTGGAAACACCATATATTTT. Protein product: CASSVGDRVSGNTIYF.

V gene TRBV5-1 combines with J gene TRBJ2-1; the D gene is possibly TRBD1 (6 bases). Trimming took 3 bases from V and 0 from J, leaving 10 bases between them. Germline CDR1 SGHRS, CDR2 YFSETQ. The CDR3 runs to 15 residues. The CDR3 protein is CASSWTVLSYNEQFF. CDR3 nucleotide sequence: TGCGCCAGCAGCTGGACAGTCCTCTCCTACAATGAGCAGTTCTTC.

V usage is TRBV10-2 and J usage is TRBJ2-3; tentatively, D is TRBD2 (6 bases). Germline CDR1 reads WSHSY; CDR2 reads SAAADI. CDR3 length: 11 residues. The germline V and J ends were trimmed by 6 bases and 5 bases, with 6 bases remaining between them. The CDR3 loop is CASRGGDTQYF. CDR3 DNA: TGCGCCAGCAGGGGAGGAGATACGCAGTATTTT.

The chain has TRBV6-2 or TRBV6-3 and TRBJ1-5; 12 bases match TRBD1. CDR1 is MNHEY and CDR2 is SVGEGT in the germline V gene. Germline trimming cut 4 bases from V and 5 bases from J; bases unmatched to any gene: 9. The CDR3 extends over 17 amino acids. The CDR3 nucleotides are TGTGCCAGCAGTTCCGGGACAGGGGGCGCGGGTGATCAGCCCCAGCATTTT. Amino acid sequence: CASSSGTGGAGDQPQHF.

V is TRBV7-2 and J is TRBJ2-7, with D possibly matching TRBD1 (6 bases). The V end was cut by 1 base, the J end by 7 bases, with 14 bases between. Looked up from germline, CDR1 is SGHTA and CDR2 is FQGNSA. This CDR3 is built from 14 residues. The CDR3 reads CASSLVQGLGEQYF. The CDR3 region has the DNA TGTGCCAGCAGCTTAGTACAGGGCCTTGGGGAGCAGTACTTC.

Details on this clone: The junction does not match germline at one end; this may be a read error. The chain uses TRBV7-9 and TRBJ1-1, with a tentative D call TRBD1 (5 bases). The CDR3 loop spans 14 amino acids. Germline V gives CDR1 SEHNR, CDR2 FQNEAQ (reference sequence). The CDR3 region has the DNA TGTGCCAGCAACTTAATAACAGGGAACACTGAAGCTTTCTTT. Amino acids: CASNLITGNTEAFF. The complete variable domain, with remaining parts taken from reference TRBV7-9 and TRBJ1-1, reads DTGVSQNPRHKITKRGQNVTFRCDPISEHNRLYWYRQTLGQGPEFLTYFQNEAQLEKSRLLSDRFSAERPKGSFSTLEIQRTEQGDSAMYLCASNLITGNTEAFFGQGTRLTVV.

This clone appeared once. V and J are TRBV6-1 and TRBJ2-7; 9 bases line up with TRBD1. The CDR3 covers 14 residues. V lost 2 bases and J lost 3; bases outside the gene matches: 2. Looked up from germline, CDR1 is MNHNS and CDR2 is SASEGT. The CDR3: CASSEWGQGYEQYF. CDR3 sequence (DNA): TGTGCCAGCAGTGAATGGGGACAGGGCTACGAGCAGTACTTC.

V and J are TRBV4-3 and TRBJ2-6; D gene ambiguous. This CDR3 is built from 16 residues. Trimming pared 0 bases from V and 0 bases from J, leaving 6 bases between. Germline CDR1 LGHNA, CDR2 YSLEER. The CDR3 loop is CASSQDHSSGANVLTF. Here the CDR3 DNA reads TGCGCCAGCAGCCAAGATCACAGCTCTGGGGCCAACGTCCTGACTTTC.

The V call is TRBV28, the J call TRBJ2-1; 9 positions agree with TRBD2. In germline, CDR1 is MDHEN, CDR2 SYDVKM. CDR3 length: 15 residues. The trim removed 9 bases at V and 8 bases at J, leaving 14 bases unmatched. The CDR3 is CASRPGTSWVDEQFF. CDR3 DNA: TGTGCCAGTCGCCCCGGGACTAGCTGGGTTGATGAGCAGTTCTTC.